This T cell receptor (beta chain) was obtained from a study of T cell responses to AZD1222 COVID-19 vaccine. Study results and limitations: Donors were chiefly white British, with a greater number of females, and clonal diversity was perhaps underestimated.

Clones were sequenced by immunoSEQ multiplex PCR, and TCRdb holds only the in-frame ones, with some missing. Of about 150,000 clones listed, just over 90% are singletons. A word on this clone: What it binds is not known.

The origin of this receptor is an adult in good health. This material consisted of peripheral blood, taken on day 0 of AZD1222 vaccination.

The CDR3 is CASSQTLVGLTDTQYF. The CDR3, as DNA: TGCGCCAGCAGCCAAACACTAGTAGGGCTCACAGATACGCAGTATTTT. J is TRBJ2-3 and V is TRBV4-3; maybe TRBD2 (5 bases). There are 16 residues in the CDR3. Deletions cut 2 bases from V and 2 bases from J, with 14 bases between. Germline assignment: CDR1 LGHNA and CDR2 YSLEER.